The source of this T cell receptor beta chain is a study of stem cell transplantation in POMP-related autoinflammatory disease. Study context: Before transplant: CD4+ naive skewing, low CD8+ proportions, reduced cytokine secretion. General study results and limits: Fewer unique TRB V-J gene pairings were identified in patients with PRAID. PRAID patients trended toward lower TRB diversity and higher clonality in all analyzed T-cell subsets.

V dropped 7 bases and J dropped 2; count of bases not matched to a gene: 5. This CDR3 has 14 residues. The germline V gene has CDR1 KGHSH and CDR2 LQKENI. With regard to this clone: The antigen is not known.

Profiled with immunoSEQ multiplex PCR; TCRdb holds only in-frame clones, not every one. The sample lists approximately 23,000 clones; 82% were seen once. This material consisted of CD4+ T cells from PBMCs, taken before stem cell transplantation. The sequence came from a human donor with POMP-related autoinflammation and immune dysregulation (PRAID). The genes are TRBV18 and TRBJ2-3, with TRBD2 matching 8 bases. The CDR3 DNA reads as TGTGCCAGCTTTAGCGGGGACTACACAGATACGCAGTATTTT. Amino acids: CASFSGDYTDTQYF.